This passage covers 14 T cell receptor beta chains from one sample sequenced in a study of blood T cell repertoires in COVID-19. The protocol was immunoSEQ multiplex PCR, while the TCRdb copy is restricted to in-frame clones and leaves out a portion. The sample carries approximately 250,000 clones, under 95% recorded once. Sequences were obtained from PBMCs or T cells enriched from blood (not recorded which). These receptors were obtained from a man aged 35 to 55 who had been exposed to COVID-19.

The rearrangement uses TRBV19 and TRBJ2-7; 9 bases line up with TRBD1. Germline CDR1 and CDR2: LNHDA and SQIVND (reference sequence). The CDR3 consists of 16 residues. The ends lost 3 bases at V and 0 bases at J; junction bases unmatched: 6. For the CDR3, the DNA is TGTGCCAGTAGTATTCAACCGGGACAGGGCTCCTACGAGCAGTACTTC. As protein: CASSIQPGQGSYEQYF. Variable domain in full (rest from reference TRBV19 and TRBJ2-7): DGGITQSPKYLFRKEGQNVTLSCEQNLNHDAMYWYRQDPGQGLRLIYYSQIVNDFQKGDIAEGYSVSREKKESFPLTVTSAQKNPTAFYLCASSIQPGQGSYEQYFGPGTRLTVT.

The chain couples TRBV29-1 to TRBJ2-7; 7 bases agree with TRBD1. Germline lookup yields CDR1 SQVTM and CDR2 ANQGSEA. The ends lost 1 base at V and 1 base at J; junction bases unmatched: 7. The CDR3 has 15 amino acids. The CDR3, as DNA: TGCAGCGTTGAAGGTACAGGGGACACGTCCTACGAGCAGTACTTC. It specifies CSVEGTGDTSYEQYF.

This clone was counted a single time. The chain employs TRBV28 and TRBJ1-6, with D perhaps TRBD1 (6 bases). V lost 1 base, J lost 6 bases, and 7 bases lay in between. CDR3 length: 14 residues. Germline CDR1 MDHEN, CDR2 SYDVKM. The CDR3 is CASSLFRGNSPLHF. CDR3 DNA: TGTGCCAGCAGTTTATTCAGGGGTAATTCACCCCTCCACTTT.

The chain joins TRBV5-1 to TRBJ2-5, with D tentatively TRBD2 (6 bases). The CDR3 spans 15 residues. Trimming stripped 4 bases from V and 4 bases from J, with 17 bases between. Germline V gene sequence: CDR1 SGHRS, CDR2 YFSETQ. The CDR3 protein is CASSPKVTSSETQYF. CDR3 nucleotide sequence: TGCGCCAGCAGCCCTAAGGTGACTAGTTCAGAGACCCAGTACTTC.

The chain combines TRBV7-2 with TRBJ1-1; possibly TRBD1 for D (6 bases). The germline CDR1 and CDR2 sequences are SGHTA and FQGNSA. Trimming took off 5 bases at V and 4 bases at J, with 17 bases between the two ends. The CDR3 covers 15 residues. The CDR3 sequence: CASSKNGLRGTEAFF. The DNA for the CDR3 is TGTGCCAGCAGCAAAAACGGCCTCAGGGGCACTGAAGCTTTCTTT.

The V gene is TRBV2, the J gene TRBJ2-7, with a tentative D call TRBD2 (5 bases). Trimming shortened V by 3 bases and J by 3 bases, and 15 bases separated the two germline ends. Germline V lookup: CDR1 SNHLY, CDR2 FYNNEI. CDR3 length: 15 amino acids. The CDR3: CASSEGEGLNYEQYF. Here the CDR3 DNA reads TGTGCCAGCAGTGAGGGCGAGGGCCTGAACTACGAGCAGTACTTC.

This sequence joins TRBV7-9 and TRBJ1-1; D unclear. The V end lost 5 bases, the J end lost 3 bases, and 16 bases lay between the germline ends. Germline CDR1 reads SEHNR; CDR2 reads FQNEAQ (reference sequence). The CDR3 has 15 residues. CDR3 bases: TGTGCCAGCAGCCGTCGGACCGGAGGCGACACTGAAGCTTTCTTT. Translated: CASSRRTGGDTEAFF.

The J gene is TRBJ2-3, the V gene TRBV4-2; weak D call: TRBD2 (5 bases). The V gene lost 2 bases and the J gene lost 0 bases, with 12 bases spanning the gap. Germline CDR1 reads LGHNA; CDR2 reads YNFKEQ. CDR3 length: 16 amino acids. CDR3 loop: CASSQYAGLSTDTQYF. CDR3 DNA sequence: TGTGCCAGCAGCCAATATGCGGGCTTGAGCACAGATACGCAGTATTTT.

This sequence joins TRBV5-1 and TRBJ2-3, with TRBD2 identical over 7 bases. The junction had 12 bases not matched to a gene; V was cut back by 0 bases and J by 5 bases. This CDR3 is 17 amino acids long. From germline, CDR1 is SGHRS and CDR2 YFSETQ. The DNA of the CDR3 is TGCGCCAGCAGCTTGGGGCTGACAGCGGGGCTGGGAGATACGCAGTATTTT. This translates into CASSLGLTAGLGDTQYF. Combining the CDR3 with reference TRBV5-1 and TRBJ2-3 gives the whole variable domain KAGVTQTPRYLIKTRGQQVTLSCSPISGHRSVSWYQQTPGQGLQFLFEYFSETQRNKGNFPGRFSGRQFSNSRSEMNVSTLELGDSALYLCASSLGLTAGLGDTQYFGPGTRLTVL.

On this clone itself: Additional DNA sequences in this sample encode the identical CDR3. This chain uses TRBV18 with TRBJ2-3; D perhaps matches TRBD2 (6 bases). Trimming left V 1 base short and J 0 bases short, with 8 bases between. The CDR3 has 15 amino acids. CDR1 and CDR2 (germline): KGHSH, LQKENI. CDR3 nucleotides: TGTGCCAGCTCACCACTCGGGGGTAGCACAGATACGCAGTATTTT. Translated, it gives CASSPLGGSTDTQYF.

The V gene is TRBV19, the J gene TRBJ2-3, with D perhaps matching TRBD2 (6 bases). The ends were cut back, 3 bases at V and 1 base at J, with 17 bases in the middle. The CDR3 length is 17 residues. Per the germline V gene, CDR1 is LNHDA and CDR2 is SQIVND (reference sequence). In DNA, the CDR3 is TGTGCCAGTAGTATGGGCGGCGGGGACTCCCGCACAGATACGCAGTATTTT. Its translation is CASSMGGGDSRTDTQYF.

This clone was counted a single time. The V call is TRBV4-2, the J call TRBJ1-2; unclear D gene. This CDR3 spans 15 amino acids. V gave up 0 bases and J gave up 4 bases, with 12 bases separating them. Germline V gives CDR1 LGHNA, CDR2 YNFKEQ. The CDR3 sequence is CASSQDGQTIYGYTF. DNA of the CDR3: TGTGCCAGCAGCCAAGATGGGCAGACCATCTATGGCTACACCTTC.

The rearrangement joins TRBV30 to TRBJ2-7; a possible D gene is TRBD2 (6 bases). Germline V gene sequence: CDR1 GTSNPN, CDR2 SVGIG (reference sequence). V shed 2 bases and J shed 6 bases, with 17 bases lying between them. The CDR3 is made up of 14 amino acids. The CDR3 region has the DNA TGTGCCTGGAGTCTAGCGACTAGACTCCGCGAGCAGTACTTC. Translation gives CAWSLATRLREQYF. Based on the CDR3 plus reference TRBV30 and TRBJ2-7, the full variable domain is SQTIHQWPATLVQPVGSPLSLECTVEGTSNPNLYWYRQAAGRGLQLLFYSVGIGQISSEVPQNLSASRPQDRQFILSSKKLLLSDSGFYLCAWSLATRLREQYFGPGTRLTVT.

Written as DNA, the CDR3 is TGTGCCAGCAGGACTACGCTAGCGGGGGAGCTGTTTTTT. This sequence encodes CASRTTLAGELFF. This chain connects TRBV5-6 to TRBJ2-2, with a weak D call TRBD2 (6 bases). The CDR3 is 13 residues long. V lost 5 bases, J lost 8 bases, and 13 bases lay in between. Germline assignment: CDR1 SGHDT and CDR2 YYEEEE.